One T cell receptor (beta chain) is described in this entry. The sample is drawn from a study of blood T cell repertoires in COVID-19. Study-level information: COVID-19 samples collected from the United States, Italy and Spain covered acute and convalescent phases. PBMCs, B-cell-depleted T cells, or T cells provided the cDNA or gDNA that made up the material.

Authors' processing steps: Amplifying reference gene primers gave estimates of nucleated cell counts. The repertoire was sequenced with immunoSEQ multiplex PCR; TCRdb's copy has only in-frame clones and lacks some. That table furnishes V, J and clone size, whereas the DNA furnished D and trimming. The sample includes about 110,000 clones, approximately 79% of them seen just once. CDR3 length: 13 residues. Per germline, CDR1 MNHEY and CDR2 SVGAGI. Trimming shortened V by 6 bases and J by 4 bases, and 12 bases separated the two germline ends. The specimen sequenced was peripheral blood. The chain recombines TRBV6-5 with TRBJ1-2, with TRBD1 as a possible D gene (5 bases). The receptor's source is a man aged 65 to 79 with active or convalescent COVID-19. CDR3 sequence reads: CASRVDRVYGYTF. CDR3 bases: TGTGCCAGCAGGGTTGACAGAGTCTATGGCTACACCTTC.